This entry concerns a single T cell receptor (beta chain). The sample originates from a study of cytomegalovirus exposure and HLA in healthy donors. With 60 Vbeta and 13 Jbeta primers, the PCR was carried out. The data were produced by immunoSEQ multiplex PCR, yet TCRdb's version contains in-frame clones alone and is incomplete. The sample consists of 95,000 to 120,000 clones, roughly 70% of them appearing once. The CDR3 length is 14 residues. After removal of 7 bases from V and 7 bases from J, the junction contained 11 bases not matched to a gene. Germline loops: CDR1 MDHEN, CDR2 SYDVKM. The sequencing sample was made of PBMCs. This sequence joins TRBV28 and TRBJ2-7; TRBD1 matches at 9 bases. The sequence was obtained from a woman in her forties in good health and CMV-seropositive. Written as DNA, the CDR3 is TGTGCCAGCACCGACGGGACAGGGCTCGGGGAGCAGTACTTC. It codes for CASTDGTGLGEQYF.